The entry below describes one T cell receptor beta chain. The data stem from a study of blood T cell repertoires in COVID-19. Overall study: Samples of COVID-19 (acute and convalescent) were obtained from the United States, Italy and Spain. Sources were T cells, B-cell-depleted T cells, or PBMCs; the material itself was cDNA or gDNA.

Study processing details: Reference gene primer amplification gave nucleated cell count estimates. Sequencing used immunoSEQ multiplex PCR; TCRdb keeps in-frame clones, though not all of them. The V and J calls and clone size come from that table; D and trimming were worked out from the DNA. Here the sample spans approximately 68,000 clones, around 86% being singletons. The sample was peripheral blood. The sequence came from a man aged 65 to 85 with active or convalescent COVID-19.

CDR3 sequence: CASSLGTSFTGELFF. CDR3 bases: TGTGCCAGCAGCTTGGGGACTAGCTTCACCGGGGAGCTGTTTTTT. The chain employs TRBV5-5 and TRBJ2-2, with 8 bases fitting TRBD2. The trim removed 0 bases at V and 4 bases at J, leaving 2 bases unmatched. CDR1 is SGHKS, CDR2 YYEKEE, per germline (reference sequence). The CDR3 is 15 residues long.